This T cell receptor beta chain originates from a study of blood T cell repertoires in COVID-19. Study at large: In Cohort 3, a recovered donor had either two negative PCRs, clearance, or symptom resolution.

Per germline, CDR1 LNHDA and CDR2 SQIVND (reference sequence). J gave up 1 base and V 7 bases, and 5 bases lay outside the gene matches. The CDR3 spans 14 residues. Data came from immunoSEQ multiplex PCR; TCRdb stores just in-frame clones and leaves some out. The data show around 200,000 clones, with roughly 90% seen just once and approximately 2.8% held by the top ten. Grouping used clinical history reported by participants in a survey and questionnaire. The TCR sequence derives from a woman in her forties or fifties in a cohort exposed to, infected with or recovered from COVID-19 (not recorded which). The chain is built from TRBV19 and TRBJ1-1; TRBD1 aligns across 8 bases. Sequencing used PBMCs or T cells enriched from blood (not recorded which). The CDR3 coding sequence is TGTGCCAGTAAAGCAGGGGGCACGAACACTGAAGCTTTCTTT. Protein sequence: CASKAGGTNTEAFF.